The 3 T cell receptor beta chains reported below all come from one sample, sequenced in a study of blood T cells in healthy people across ages. The authors ran a second PCR of roughly 6 to 12 cycles using a sample-barcoded 5' primer and a J-beta primer mix. TCRdb re-called the 5' RACE reads through MiXCR, storing one row per CDR3 protein. The sample has about 1.7 million distinct CDR3 sequences, roughly 30% seen once; the top ten hold 7.7%. Sequenced: blood. These receptors all come from a woman under 40 in good health.

This clonotype showed up just a few times. The CDR3 DNA sequence: TGTGCCAGCAGTTGGCCCGGGACCTACGAGCAGTACTTC. It encodes CASSWPGTYEQYF. This rearrangement joins TRBV6-2 or TRBV6-3 to TRBJ2-7; D possibly corresponds to TRBD2 (5 bases). V lost 4 bases to trimming and J lost 2 bases, with 9 bases between them. The CDR3 sequence is 13 residues long. From germline, CDR1 is MNHEY and CDR2 SVGEGT.

V and J are TRBV10-1 and TRBJ2-1; TRBD2 agrees at 12 bases. Germline CDR1 and CDR2: WNHNN and SYGVQD (reference sequence). There are 14 residues in the CDR3. After removal of 10 bases from V and 7 bases from J, the junction contained 8 bases not matched to a gene. The CDR3 DNA follows: TGCGCCAAGAAGCTAGCGGGAGGGAGGAATGAGCAGTTCTTC. Its protein product is CAKKLAGGRNEQFF.

Concerning this clonotype itself: An end of the junction differs from the germline gene, which may be a read error. The chain has TRBV2 and TRBJ2-5; tentative D call: TRBD1 (7 bases). The CDR3 sequence is 11 residues long. Germline-derived CDR1 and CDR2 are SNHLY and FYNNEI. This CDR3 reads CVSRGVETQYF. In nucleotides, the CDR3 is TGTGTCAGCAGGGGGGTGGAGACCCAGTACTTC.